A single sample gave rise to the 25 T cell receptor beta chains below, sequenced in a study of shared clonotypes between healthy human individuals. Terminally differentiated effector memory CD45RA+ cells were excluded by CCR7 positive selection of CD45RO-negative cells. Clones were sequenced by immunoSEQ multiplex PCR, and TCRdb holds only the in-frame ones, with some missing. The sample carries over 750,000 clones, 90% to 97% recorded once. What was sequenced was naive CD8+ T cells sorted from blood. The receptors originated from a man aged 30 to 45 in good health.

The V gene is TRBV10-2, the J gene TRBJ2-7; 10 bases fit TRBD2. This CDR3 has 14 amino acids. Losses at the gene ends were 6 bases for V and 4 bases for J; bases not matched to a gene: 6. Germline CDR1 WSHSY, CDR2 SAAADI. CDR3 loop: CASSGRTSGYEQYF. CDR3 nucleotides: TGCGCCAGCAGCGGCAGGACTAGCGGATACGAGCAGTACTTC.

The chain joins TRBV7-8 to TRBJ2-5, with TRBD2 matching over 9 bases. The CDR3 is 17 residues long. The V gene's germline CDR1 is SGHVS and CDR2 FQNEAQ. V lost 4 bases and J lost 1; bases outside the gene matches: 10. CDR3 amino acids: CASSSPETSGFQETQYF. The CDR3 DNA is TGTGCCAGCAGCTCCCCGGAGACTAGCGGCTTCCAAGAGACCCAGTACTTC.

This clone was recorded only once. V gene TRBV29-1 combines with J gene TRBJ2-7; D may be TRBD2 (6 bases). Deletions cut 1 base from V and 7 bases from J, with 11 bases between. The length of the CDR3 is 12 residues. CDR1 is SQVTM and CDR2 is ANQGSEA in the germline V gene. DNA of the CDR3: TGCAGCGTTGAAGGCGGGATGAGGGAGCAGTACTTC. This codes for CSVEGGMREQYF.

J is TRBJ1-2 and V is TRBV28; D is unclear. V was cut by 5 bases and J by 7 bases, with 17 bases left in between. Germline V gene sequence: CDR1 MDHEN, CDR2 SYDVKM. This CDR3 comprises 14 residues. The CDR3 coding sequence is TGTGCCAGCAGTCCTATGGACTTTCTGAGTGGCTACACCTTC. Residues: CASSPMDFLSGYTF.

The chain links TRBV7-9 to TRBJ2-7; the match to TRBD1 covers 7 bases. The germline CDR1 and CDR2 sequences are SEHNR and FQNEAQ (reference sequence). The CDR3 runs 13 residues. The ends lost 6 bases at V and 0 bases at J; junction bases unmatched: 2. In DNA, the CDR3 is TGTGCCAGCAGAAGGGACAGCTCCTACGAGCAGTACTTC. Protein: CASRRDSSYEQYF.

On this clone: Distinct nucleotide sequences in the sample also encode this CDR3. DNA for the CDR3: TGCGCCAGCAGCCCGGGCCTCGGTGAGCAGTTCTTC. It encodes CASSPGLGEQFF. The rearrangement uses TRBV4-1 and TRBJ2-1; no clear D. V lost 4 bases and J 9 bases, leaving 10 bases between the germline ends. The CDR3 contains 12 residues. Germline V gene lookup returns CDR1 MGHRA and CDR2 YSYEKL.

The V and J genes are TRBV10-2 and TRBJ2-7; D gene uncertain. CDR1 WSHSY and CDR2 SAAADI come from the germline V gene. V was trimmed by 1 base and J by 5 bases, leaving 3 bases between them. The CDR3 spans 11 residues. CDR3 in DNA: TGCGCCAGCAGTGAGTATGACGAGCAGTACTTC. Its translation is CASSEYDEQYF.

The chain recombines TRBV9 with TRBJ2-1; D may be TRBD1 (5 bases). The CDR3 contains 15 residues. Per the germline V gene, CDR1 is SGDLS and CDR2 is YYNGEE. Deletions cut 0 bases from V and 0 bases from J, with 7 bases between. CDR3 nucleotides: TGTGCCAGCAGCGTAGGGCAGGGCTCCTACAATGAGCAGTTCTTC. Translation: CASSVGQGSYNEQFF.

The chain combines TRBV13 with TRBJ2-7, with 7 bases fitting TRBD2. Germline CDR1 is PRHDT and CDR2 is FYEKMQ (reference sequence). The CDR3 spans 14 residues. The ends lost 2 bases at V and 7 bases at J; junction bases unmatched: 8. CDR3 amino acids: CASSLFVREGEQYF. In DNA form, the CDR3 reads TGTGCCAGCAGCTTATTCGTCAGGGAGGGGGAGCAGTACTTC.

CDR3 amino acids: CASSQLGTLLSAKNIQYF. The CDR3 nucleotides are TGCGCCAGCAGTCAACTGGGGACTCTCCTATCAGCCAAAAACATTCAGTACTTC. The chain recombines TRBV23-1 with TRBJ2-4; D possibly corresponds to TRBD2 (6 bases). TRBV23-1 is classed as an ORF, of uncertain function. With 2 bases removed from V and 0 bases from J, the gap between germline ends came to 17 bases. The CDR3 runs 18 residues.

The V and J genes are TRBV19 and TRBJ2-7; 8 bases map to TRBD1. J gave up 3 bases and V 5 bases, and 12 bases lay outside the gene matches. Germline V gene lookup returns CDR1 LNHDA and CDR2 SQIVND (reference sequence). This CDR3 contains 16 residues. CDR3 protein: CASSPAPRQGIYEQYF. CDR3 nucleotide sequence: TGTGCCAGTAGTCCTGCCCCCAGACAGGGGATCTACGAGCAGTACTTC.

The chain joins TRBV7-9 to TRBJ2-7; 7 nucleotides agree with TRBD2. J gave up 1 base and V 5 bases, and 11 bases lay outside the gene matches. The germline gives CDR1 SEHNR, CDR2 FQNEAQ (reference sequence). CDR3 length: 16 residues. This CDR3 reads CASSPPGGDTSYEQYF. CDR3 nucleotide sequence: TGTGCCAGCAGCCCACCGGGAGGCGACACTTCCTACGAGCAGTACTTC.

V is TRBV27 and J is TRBJ2-1, with 9 bases that match TRBD1. V shed 8 bases, J shed 4 bases, and the junction held 9 bases outside the gene matches. CDR3 length: 15 residues. Germline loops: CDR1 MNHEY, CDR2 SMNVEV (reference sequence). CDR3 DNA: TGTGCCAGCCTCAGGGGAGGGACAGGGTACAATGAGCAGTTCTTC. Translating gives CASLRGGTGYNEQFF.

This chain uses TRBV9 with TRBJ1-3; 9 bases are shared with TRBD1. This CDR3 has 15 residues. In germline, CDR1 is SGDLS, CDR2 YYNGEE. The V segment lost 3 bases and the J segment 4 bases; nucleotides outside the gene matches: 5. The CDR3: CASSEQGASGNTIYF. The CDR3 DNA follows: TGTGCCAGCAGCGAACAGGGGGCATCGGGAAACACCATATATTTT.

This chain joins TRBV30 and TRBJ1-1; no reliable D call. Trimming cost V 8 bases and J 7 bases, with 20 bases left between them. The CDR3 is 13 amino acids. Germline CDR1 GTSNPN, CDR2 SVGIG (reference sequence). The CDR3 coding sequence is TGTGCCGTGGAGGCGCAGGATAATGTTGAAGCTTTCTTT. It is translated as CAVEAQDNVEAFF.

V and J are TRBV5-5 and TRBJ1-1; unclear D gene. V lost 0 bases to trimming and J lost 1 base, with 7 bases between them. From germline, CDR1 is SGHKS and CDR2 YYEKEE (reference sequence). The CDR3 runs 14 residues. The CDR3 DNA reads as TGTGCCAGCAGCTTGGCGACTGAGAACACTGAAGCTTTCTTT. This encodes CASSLATENTEAFF.

This clone was found once. The chain carries TRBV29-1 and TRBJ2-5; weak D call: TRBD2 (6 bases). This CDR3 contains 14 residues. Germline CDR1 reads SQVTM; CDR2 reads ANQGSEA. V lost 1 base and J lost 4, with 13 bases in between. The CDR3 nucleotides read TGCAGCGTTGAAGTTCGGGGGAAAGGAGAGACCCAGTACTTC. It translates to CSVEVRGKGETQYF.

J is TRBJ2-3 and V is TRBV19; TRBD1 or TRBD2 may be the D gene (5 bases each). The germline gives CDR1 LNHDA, CDR2 SQIVND (reference sequence). Trimming shortened V by 3 bases and J by 9 bases, and 13 bases separated the two germline ends. The CDR3 runs to 13 residues. CDR3 region: CASSMGTGTTQYF. CDR3 coding DNA: TGTGCCAGTAGTATGGGGACCGGGACCACGCAGTATTTT.

The V and J genes are TRBV4-1 and TRBJ2-2; no clear D gene. Looked up from germline, CDR1 is MGHRA and CDR2 is YSYEKL. The CDR3 loop spans 16 amino acids. With 0 bases removed from V and 3 bases from J, the gap between germline ends came to 11 bases. CDR3 sequence (DNA): TGCGCCAGCAGCCAAGATGCAGAAAGGGACACCGGGGAGCTGTTTTTT. Its protein is CASSQDAERDTGELFF.

The gene calls are TRBV6-1 and TRBJ2-7, with a tentative D call TRBD2 (5 bases). Germline CDR1 reads MNHNS; CDR2 reads SASEGT. The CDR3 loop spans 13 amino acids. V gave up 7 bases and J gave up 2 bases, with 12 bases separating them. CDR3 sequence reads: CASTRAKTYEQYF. The CDR3 nucleotides are TGTGCCAGCACGAGGGCTAAAACCTACGAGCAGTACTTC.

V usage is TRBV9 and J usage is TRBJ2-7; TRBD2 matches at 8 bases. The CDR3 runs 14 residues. The germline gives CDR1 SGDLS, CDR2 YYNGEE. V was pared by 3 bases and J by 5 bases, with 7 bases of the junction left unmatched. CDR3 sequence reads: CASSASGSVDEQYF. The CDR3 DNA reads as TGTGCCAGCAGCGCAAGCGGGAGTGTAGACGAGCAGTACTTC.

J is TRBJ2-1 and V is TRBV7-8, with TRBD2 matching 9 bases. The CDR3 runs to 14 residues. Germline values: CDR1 SGHVS, CDR2 FQNEAQ. V gave up 3 bases and J gave up 7 bases; unmatched junction bases: 4. CDR3 DNA sequence: TGTGCCAGCAGCTTTAGCGGGAGTTTAAATGAGCAGTTCTTC. This sequence encodes CASSFSGSLNEQFF.

A remark on this clone: Other DNA sequences in this specimen translate into the identical CDR3. V is TRBV7-6 and J is TRBJ2-7; the D gene is possibly TRBD2 (6 bases). Germline CDR1 SGHVS, CDR2 FNYEAQ. With 1 base removed from V and 3 bases from J, the gap between germline ends came to 13 bases. This CDR3 is 15 amino acids long. For the CDR3, the DNA is TGTGCCAGCAGCTTAGGGGGAGGTAGCGGCTACGAGCAGTACTTC. Residues: CASSLGGGSGYEQYF.

CDR3 sequence (DNA): TGTGCCAGCAGCGCCGGCCCAACTAGCGGGAGGGCCCATGAGCAGTTCTTC. Protein: CASSAGPTSGRAHEQFF. This chain connects TRBV5-4 to TRBJ2-1, with TRBD2 matching over 13 bases. After removal of 4 bases from V and 8 bases from J, the junction contained 12 bases not matched to a gene. Germline lookup yields CDR1 SGHNT and CDR2 YYREEE (reference sequence). The CDR3 contains 17 residues.

The chain is built from TRBV7-6 and TRBJ2-2; TRBD2 matches at 8 bases. The V and J ends lost 5 bases and 4 bases, in that order; junction bases with no gene match: 6. This CDR3 has 15 residues. Germline V CDR1 and CDR2: SGHVS, FNYEAQ. The DNA for the CDR3 is TGTGCCAGCAGCCACTTTACTAGCGGCACCGGGGAGCTGTTTTTT. Amino acid sequence: CASSHFTSGTGELFF.